What follows are 26 T cell receptor beta chains derived from one specimen sequenced in a study of control samples from healthy donors and cancer patients. The table came from immunoSEQ multiplex PCR; TCRdb's copy has only in-frame clones and leaves some out. The sample contains about 90,000 clones, 85% to 95% of which appear only once. Sequenced sample: blood. These receptors all stem from a woman aged 25 to 45 in good health.

V gene TRBV9 combines with J gene TRBJ1-6; possibly TRBD1 for D (5 bases). V gave up 6 bases and J gave up 6 bases, with 10 bases separating them. Germline V lookup: CDR1 SGDLS, CDR2 YYNGEE. This CDR3 comprises 13 residues. In DNA form, the CDR3 reads TGTGCCAGCACCGACAGCGCTAATTCACCCCTCCACTTT. This sequence encodes CASTDSANSPLHF.

This chain uses TRBV27 with TRBJ2-3, with 13 bases lining up with TRBD2. Germline assignment: CDR1 MNHEY and CDR2 SMNVEV (reference sequence). The CDR3 length is 19 residues. V lost 3 bases, J lost 2 bases, and 11 bases stayed unmatched. This CDR3 reads CASSFQGLAGAPLTDTQYF. CDR3 DNA: TGTGCCAGCAGTTTCCAAGGACTAGCGGGAGCCCCCCTCACAGATACGCAGTATTTT.

The V call is TRBV4-2, the J call TRBJ1-1; unclear D gene. The CDR3 extends over 15 amino acids. With 0 bases removed from V and 0 bases from J, the gap between germline ends came to 8 bases. Germline CDR1 and CDR2: LGHNA and YNFKEQ. This chain's CDR3 is CASSQEMLLNTEAFF. CDR3 nucleotides: TGTGCCAGCAGCCAAGAAATGCTCTTGAACACTGAAGCTTTCTTT.

This clone was counted a few times. The chain uses TRBV11-2 and TRBJ1-2, with 10 bases aligning to TRBD1. The CDR3 spans 17 residues. Per the germline V gene, CDR1 is SGHAT and CDR2 is FQNNGV. V shed 3 bases and J 1 base; nucleotides not matched to a gene: 8. The CDR3 nucleotides read TGTGCCAGCAGCTTTAACCTCCGGGACAGGGGTAACTATGGCTACACCTTC. It encodes CASSFNLRDRGNYGYTF.

This clone was seen once. The chain employs TRBV19 and TRBJ1-2; D uncertain. Germline V gene data show CDR1 as LNHDA and CDR2 as SQIVND (reference sequence). The CDR3 has 11 residues. V shed 4 bases and J shed 6 bases, with 6 bases lying between them. The CDR3 DNA follows: TGTGCCAGTAGTAGCCCGCATGGCTACACCTTC. Translated, it gives CASSSPHGYTF.

The chain carries TRBV2 and TRBJ2-1; 10 bases match TRBD2. Germline CDR1 is SNHLY and CDR2 is FYNNEI. The CDR3 is made up of 15 amino acids. Trimming took 6 bases from V and 3 from J; bases not matched to a gene: 5. The CDR3 DNA follows: TGTGCCAGCAGGGGGGGACTAGCGCACTACAATGAGCAGTTCTTC. Translated, it gives CASRGGLAHYNEQFF.

J is TRBJ1-2 and V is TRBV9; weak D call: TRBD1 (5 bases). Germline V gene data show CDR1 as SGDLS and CDR2 as YYNGEE. Trimming removed 4 bases at V and 2 bases at J, with 12 bases between. This CDR3 is built from 14 residues. The CDR3 DNA reads as TGTGCCAGCAGCCCTCAGGGACCCAACTATGGCTACACCTTC. This sequence encodes CASSPQGPNYGYTF. The full variable domain, with the rest looked up from reference TRBV9 and TRBJ1-2, is DSGVTQTPKHLITATGQRVTLRCSPRSGDLSVYWYQQSLDQGLQFLIQYYNGEERAKGNILERFSAQQFPDLHSELNLSSLELGDSALYFCASSPQGPNYGYTFGSGTRLTVV.

The rearrangement links TRBV28 to TRBJ2-6, with 9 nucleotides matching TRBD1. In germline, CDR1 is MDHEN, CDR2 SYDVKM. V lost 9 bases, J lost 0 bases, and 15 bases stayed unmatched. The length of the CDR3 is 19 residues. CDR3 DNA: TGTGCCAGTACCTCGAGGACAGGGGACCAGAGCTCTGGGGCCAACGTCCTGACTTTC. It is translated as CASTSRTGDQSSGANVLTF. Looking up the rest from reference TRBV28 and TRBJ2-6 gives the full variable domain: DVKVTQSSRYLVKRTGEKVFLECVQDMDHENMFWYRQDPGLGLRLIYFSYDVKMKEKGDIPEGYSVSREKKERFSLILESASTNQTSMYLCASTSRTGDQSSGANVLTFGAGSRLTVL.

The gene calls are TRBV29-1 and TRBJ2-2; D is ambiguous. The V gene's germline CDR1 is SQVTM and CDR2 ANQGSEA. V dropped 1 base and J dropped 4 bases, with 7 bases sitting between them. The CDR3 sequence is 13 residues long. The CDR3 loop is CSVEAVGTGELFF. As DNA, the CDR3 is TGCAGCGTTGAAGCGGTTGGCACCGGGGAGCTGTTTTTT.

The chain carries TRBV10-2 and TRBJ1-3; D is unresolved. The germline V gene has CDR1 WSHSY and CDR2 SAAADI. The CDR3 has 14 residues. Trimming took off 3 bases at V and 0 bases at J, with 6 bases between the two ends. As DNA, the CDR3 is TGCGCCAGCAGTGATCGGAGCTCTGGAAACACCATATATTTT. Its protein is CASSDRSSGNTIYF.

This chain links TRBV28 with TRBJ1-4; D perhaps matches TRBD1 (6 bases). This CDR3 region has 14 residues. Germline CDR1 reads MDHEN; CDR2 reads SYDVKM. Deletions cut 10 bases from V and 4 bases from J, with 16 bases between. DNA of the CDR3: TGTGCCATTAAAGCGGGGGGCAGTAATGAAAAACTGTTTTTT. Amino acids: CAIKAGGSNEKLFF.

The chain combines TRBV23-1 with TRBJ2-3, with 9 nucleotides matching TRBD1. Being an ORF, TRBV23-1 has a function that is uncertain. CDR3 length equals 23 residues. Germline trimming cut 7 bases from V and 1 base from J; bases unmatched to any gene: 30. This CDR3 is CASIRFFSSGDRGKGDCTDTQYF. The CDR3 DNA reads TGCGCCAGCATTCGGTTTTTTAGCAGCGGAGACAGGGGGAAAGGGGACTGCACAGATACGCAGTATTTT.

The chain couples TRBV30 to TRBJ1-1; the D is unclear. Between the trimmed V and J ends, which lost 1 base and 0 bases, there was a span of 6 bases. The CDR3 covers 13 residues. Germline V gene data show CDR1 as GTSNPN and CDR2 as SVGIG (reference sequence). The CDR3 spells CAWSELVNTEAFF. The CDR3 bases are TGTGCCTGGAGTGAACTAGTGAACACTGAAGCTTTCTTT.

The chain has TRBV11-3 and TRBJ1-5; possibly TRBD1 for D (5 bases). CDR3 length: 19 amino acids. The germline V gene has CDR1 SGHNT and CDR2 YENEEA. V was pared by 1 base and J by 2 bases, with 21 bases between. The CDR3: CASSLVNRYRLGGNQPQHF. CDR3 DNA sequence: TGTGCCAGCAGCTTAGTTAACCGCTACAGGCTTGGTGGCAATCAGCCCCAGCATTTT.

The chain combines TRBV2 with TRBJ2-1; 10 bases fit TRBD1. Trimming at V came to 7 bases and at J to 5 bases, leaving 11 bases not matched to a gene. The CDR3 is 16 residues long. Germline lookup yields CDR1 SNHLY and CDR2 FYNNEI. The CDR3 loop reads CASKKSGTGDDNEQFF. The CDR3 DNA follows: TGTGCCAGCAAAAAAAGTGGGACAGGGGACGACAATGAGCAGTTCTTC.

This clone was recorded a few times. The V call is TRBV5-8, the J call TRBJ2-7; D possibly corresponds to TRBD2 (6 bases). The CDR3 has 14 amino acids. V lost 4 bases and J 3 bases, leaving 14 bases between the germline ends. CDR1 and CDR2 (germline): SGHTS, YDEGEE. CDR3 sequence (DNA): TGTGCCAGCAGCCGACTGGGACTGAACTACGAGCAGTACTTC. Its translation is CASSRLGLNYEQYF.

This chain uses TRBV5-8 with TRBJ2-5, with a weak D call TRBD1 (6 bases). The CDR3 totals 16 residues. Trimming took 0 bases from V and 4 from J, leaving 16 bases between them. CDR1 and CDR2 (germline): SGHTS, YDEGEE. The CDR3 reads CASSLGNYRDGETQYF. The CDR3 region has the DNA TGTGCCAGCAGCTTGGGGAACTACAGGGACGGAGAGACCCAGTACTTC.

The DNA for the CDR3 is TGTGCCAGTAGCCGCAGCGGACTGTCCCGGAACTATGGCTACACCTTC. Its translation: CASSRSGLSRNYGYTF. The V and J genes are TRBV19 and TRBJ1-2; D unclear. CDR1 LNHDA and CDR2 SQIVND come from the germline V gene (reference sequence). V was pared by 6 bases and J by 2 bases, with 19 bases between. The CDR3 consists of 16 residues.

The genes are TRBV6-5 and TRBJ1-1; TRBD1 is a possible D gene (5 bases). The CDR3 spans 13 residues. The germline V gene encodes CDR1 MNHEY and CDR2 SVGAGI. Trimming took 2 bases from V and 5 from J, leaving 9 bases between them. The DNA of the CDR3 is TGTGCCAGCAGTTACCAGGGAGGGACTGAAGCTTTCTTT. As protein: CASSYQGGTEAFF.

The chain carries TRBV27 and TRBJ1-6; D gene ambiguous. Germline V gene lookup returns CDR1 MNHEY and CDR2 SMNVEV (reference sequence). V lost 4 bases and J 13 bases, leaving 23 bases between the germline ends. The CDR3 has 16 amino acids. The CDR3, as DNA: TGTGCCAGCAGTTCTATCGGGCAGCCAGCAGGCGCGCCCCTCCACTTT. This gives the protein CASSSIGQPAGAPLHF.

The chain links TRBV5-1 to TRBJ2-7; D might be TRBD1 (6 bases). Trimming shortened V by 7 bases and J by 3 bases, and 14 bases separated the two germline ends. The CDR3 covers 13 residues. CDR1 SGHRS and CDR2 YFSETQ come from the germline V gene. This chain's CDR3 is CASRQAEGYEQYF. The CDR3 coding sequence is TGCGCCAGCCGACAGGCCGAGGGCTACGAGCAGTACTTC.

V and J are TRBV11-1 and TRBJ2-7; 7 nucleotides match TRBD2. Trimming cost V 5 bases and J 6 bases; bases outside gene matches: 16. From germline, CDR1 is SGHAT and CDR2 FQDESV (reference sequence). This CDR3 is 16 amino acids long. This CDR3 is CASSPRSASGLPEQYF. DNA of the CDR3: TGTGCCAGCAGCCCACGGTCCGCTAGCGGCCTCCCCGAGCAGTACTTC.

The rearrangement joins TRBV2 to TRBJ2-2; 11 nucleotides agree with TRBD2. Germline CDR1 is SNHLY and CDR2 is FYNNEI. V shed 7 bases and J 4 bases; nucleotides not matched to a gene: 8. The CDR3 runs to 16 residues. CDR3 bases: TGTGCCAGCACTGATAGCGGGAGGGTAACCACCGGGGAGCTGTTTTTT. Translating gives CASTDSGRVTTGELFF.

This chain links TRBV6-5 with TRBJ2-1; D could derive from TRBD1 or TRBD2 (6 bases each). Trimming removed 6 bases at V and 4 bases at J, with 16 bases between. This CDR3 has 15 residues. Germline CDR1 reads MNHEY; CDR2 reads SVGAGI. The CDR3 protein is CASSGRGDHYNEQFF. The CDR3 region has the DNA TGTGCCAGCAGCGGAAGGGGGGACCATTACAATGAGCAGTTCTTC.

The V and J genes are TRBV18 and TRBJ1-5; TRBD1 is a possible D gene (5 bases). The length of the CDR3 is 15 residues. Germline V gene sequence: CDR1 KGHSH, CDR2 LQKENI. V was cut by 4 bases and J by 4 bases, with 14 bases left in between. DNA of the CDR3: TGTGCCAGCTCACACCGGGACTCCCTGAATCAGCCCCAGCATTTT. This encodes CASSHRDSLNQPQHF.

This chain connects TRBV4-1 to TRBJ2-1; D is ambiguous. V lost 0 bases, J lost 7 bases, and 4 bases lay in between. The CDR3 is made up of 12 amino acids. From germline, CDR1 is MGHRA and CDR2 YSYEKL. CDR3 nucleotide sequence: TGCGCCAGCAGCCAAGACCTGAATGAGCAGTTCTTC. Encoded protein: CASSQDLNEQFF.